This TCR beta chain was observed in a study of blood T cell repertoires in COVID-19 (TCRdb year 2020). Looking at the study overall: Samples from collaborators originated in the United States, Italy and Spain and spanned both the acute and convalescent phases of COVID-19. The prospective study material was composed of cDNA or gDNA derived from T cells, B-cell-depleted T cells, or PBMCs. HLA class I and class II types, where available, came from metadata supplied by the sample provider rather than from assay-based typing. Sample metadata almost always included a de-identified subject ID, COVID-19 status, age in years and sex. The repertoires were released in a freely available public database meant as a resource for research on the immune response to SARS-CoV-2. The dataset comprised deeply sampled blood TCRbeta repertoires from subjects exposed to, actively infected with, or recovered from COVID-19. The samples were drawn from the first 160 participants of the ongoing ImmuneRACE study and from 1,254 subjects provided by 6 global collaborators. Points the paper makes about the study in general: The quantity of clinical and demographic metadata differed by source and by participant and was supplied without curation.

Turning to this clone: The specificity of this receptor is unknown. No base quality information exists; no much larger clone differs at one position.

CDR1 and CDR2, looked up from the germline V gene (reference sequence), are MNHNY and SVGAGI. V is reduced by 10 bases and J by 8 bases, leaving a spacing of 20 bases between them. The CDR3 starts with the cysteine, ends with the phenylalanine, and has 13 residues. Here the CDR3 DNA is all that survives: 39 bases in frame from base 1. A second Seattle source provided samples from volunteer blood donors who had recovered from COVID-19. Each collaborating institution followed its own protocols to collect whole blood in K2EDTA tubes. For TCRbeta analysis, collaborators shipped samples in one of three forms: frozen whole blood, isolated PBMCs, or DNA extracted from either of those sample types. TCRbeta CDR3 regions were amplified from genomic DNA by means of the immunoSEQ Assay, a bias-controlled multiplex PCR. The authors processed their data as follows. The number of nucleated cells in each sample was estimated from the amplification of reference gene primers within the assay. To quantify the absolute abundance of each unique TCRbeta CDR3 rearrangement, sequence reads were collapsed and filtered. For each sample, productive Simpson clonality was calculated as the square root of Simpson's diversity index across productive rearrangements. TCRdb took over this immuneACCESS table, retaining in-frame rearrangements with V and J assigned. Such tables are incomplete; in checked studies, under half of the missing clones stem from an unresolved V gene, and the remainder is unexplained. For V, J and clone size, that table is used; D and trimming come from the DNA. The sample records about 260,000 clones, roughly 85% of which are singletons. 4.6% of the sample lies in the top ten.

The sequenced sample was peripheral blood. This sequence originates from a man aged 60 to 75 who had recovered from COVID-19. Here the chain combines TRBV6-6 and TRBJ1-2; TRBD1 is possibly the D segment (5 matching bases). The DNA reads TGTGCCACCCAGGCGGGGGACGCCCCGGGCTACACCTTC. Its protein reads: CATQAGDAPGYTF.